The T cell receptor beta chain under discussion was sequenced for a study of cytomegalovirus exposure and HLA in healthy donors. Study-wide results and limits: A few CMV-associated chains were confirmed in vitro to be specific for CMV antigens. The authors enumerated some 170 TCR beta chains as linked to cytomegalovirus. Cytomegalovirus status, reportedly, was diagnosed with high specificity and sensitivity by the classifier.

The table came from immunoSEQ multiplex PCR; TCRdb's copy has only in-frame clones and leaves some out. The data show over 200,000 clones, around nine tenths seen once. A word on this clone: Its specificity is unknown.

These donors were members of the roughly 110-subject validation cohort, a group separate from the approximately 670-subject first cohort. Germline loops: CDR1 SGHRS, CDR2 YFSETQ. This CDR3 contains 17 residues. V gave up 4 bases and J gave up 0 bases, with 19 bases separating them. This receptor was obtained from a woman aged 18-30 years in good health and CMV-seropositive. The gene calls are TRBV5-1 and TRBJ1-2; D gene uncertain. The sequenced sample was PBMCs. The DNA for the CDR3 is TGCGCCAGCAGCCCACGCTATTTATCACCGTCTAACTATGGCTACACCTTC. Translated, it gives CASSPRYLSPSNYGYTF.